This passage covers 2 T cell receptor beta chains from one sample sequenced in a study of beta chain features in type 1 diabetes. Since all of the isolated RNA was reverse transcribed, expressed TCRB transcripts were what got sequenced. The table came from immunoSEQ multiplex PCR; TCRdb's copy has only in-frame clones and leaves some out. Of 450,000 or so clones listed, roughly 11% were seen once; the top ten hold about 0.045%. The sample was naive CD4+ T cells from blood. The origin of the receptors is a woman under 30 in good health.

This clone was observed a few times. The V and J genes are TRBV5-4 and TRBJ2-3; 8 nucleotides match TRBD1. The length of the CDR3 is 15 residues. Germline V gene lookup returns CDR1 SGHNT and CDR2 YYREEE (reference sequence). V lost 2 bases, J lost 5 bases, and 7 bases stayed unmatched. Here the CDR3 DNA reads TGTGCCAGCAGCTTAAGCTCAGGGGGCGGAGATACGCAGTATTTT. Its translation is CASSLSSGGGDTQYF.

The rearrangement links TRBV15 to TRBJ2-3, with TRBD2 as a possible D gene (6 bases). Trimming pared 5 bases from V and 0 bases from J, leaving 15 bases between. Germline V CDR1 and CDR2: LNHNV, YYDKDF (reference sequence). This CDR3 region has 16 residues. CDR3 residues: CATSSFERVSTDTQYF. CDR3 coding DNA: TGTGCCACCAGCTCGTTCGAGCGGGTAAGCACAGATACGCAGTATTTT.